This record looks at one T cell receptor beta chain sequence and its context. Its antigen is undetermined. This entry belongs to a study of identical twins. TCRdb reprocessed the 5' RACE reads with MiXCR, giving one entry per CDR3 protein. The sample lists some 690,000 distinct CDR3 sequences; over 20% were seen once. Overall study findings and caveats: Insertions were reduced in abundant cord blood beta clonotypes but not in memory repertoires.

Germline V lookup: CDR1 ENHRY, CDR2 SYGVKD. This CDR3 is 17 amino acids long. V lost 0 bases, J lost 4 bases, and 19 bases lay in between. This sample was also put to use in a study of T cells expressing NK-cell markers. As that study records: Sorted CD3+CD56-NKG2C+, CD3+CD56+NKG2C- and CD3+CD56+NKG2C+ T cells were the source of the TCR beta repertoires. Unclear, still, was the HCMV specificity of the expanded NKG2C+ T cell clones.

This receptor was identified in a young woman in good health. The sequencing input was PBMCs. This chain links TRBV10-3 with TRBJ2-7, with no clear D. The CDR3 sequence: CAISESDRLEWRYEQYF. The CDR3 DNA sequence: TGTGCCATCAGTGAGTCAGATCGATTGGAGTGGAGATACGAGCAGTACTTC.